Shown below are 22 T cell receptor beta chains from a single sample sequenced in a study of blood T cell repertoires in COVID-19. Using immunoSEQ multiplex PCR, the repertoire was profiled, and TCRdb retains in-frame clones only, with some absent. The sample holds approximately 350,000 clones, roughly 90% seen once. Sequencing was performed on peripheral blood. All receptors come from a woman in her twenties or thirties with COVID-19, enrolled during active disease.

The chain combines TRBV10-1 with TRBJ1-1; 11 bases match TRBD1. V was pared by 8 bases and J by 4 bases, with 3 bases of the junction left unmatched. The CDR3 has 13 amino acids. Germline CDR1 reads WNHNN; CDR2 reads SYGVQD (reference sequence). CDR3 bases: TGCGCCAGCGGGACAGGGGGGAGCACTGAAGCTTTCTTT. Translating it yields CASGTGGSTEAFF.

The count of this clone is one. The J gene is TRBJ1-2, the V gene TRBV28; 9 nucleotides match TRBD1. There are 14 residues in the CDR3. CDR1 MDHEN and CDR2 SYDVKM come from the germline V gene. The V gene end was trimmed by 6 bases and the J gene end by 6 bases; junction bases not matched to a gene: 8. The CDR3 reads CASSPGQGLDGYTF. The DNA of the CDR3 is TGTGCCAGCAGCCCTGGACAGGGGTTAGATGGCTACACCTTC.

The table lists this clone with a count of one. This chain uses TRBV5-5 with TRBJ2-7; 15 bases are shared with TRBD2. CDR1 is SGHKS, CDR2 YYEKEE, per germline (reference sequence). There are 15 residues in the CDR3. Losses at the gene ends were 2 bases for V and 7 bases for J; bases not matched to a gene: 4. The CDR3: CASSFIGLAGGEQYV. The CDR3 DNA follows: TGTGCCAGCAGCTTTATTGGACTAGCGGGAGGGGAGCAGTACGTC.

The chain employs TRBV4-3 and TRBJ1-4; D unresolved. The CDR3 loop spans 14 amino acids. Germline V lookup: CDR1 LGHNA, CDR2 YSLEER. V was cut by 0 bases and J by 4 bases, with 6 bases left in between. CDR3 sequence: CASSQERSNEKLFF. In DNA form, the CDR3 reads TGCGCCAGCAGCCAAGAGCGGAGTAATGAAAAACTGTTTTTT.

The chain recombines TRBV4-3 with TRBJ1-2, with TRBD1 matching over 9 bases. J was trimmed by 4 bases and V by 0 bases; bases with no gene match: 3. Germline V CDR1 and CDR2: LGHNA, YSLEER. The CDR3 has 15 residues. CDR3 residues: CASSQDRTGAYGYTF. In DNA form, the CDR3 reads TGCGCCAGCAGCCAAGACCGGACAGGGGCCTATGGCTACACCTTC.

The rearrangement uses TRBV7-8 and TRBJ2-1; 8 bases agree with TRBD2. The J segment lost 0 bases and the V segment lost 6 bases, leaving 10 bases of the junction unmatched. The CDR3 is 17 residues long. CDR1 is SGHVS and CDR2 is FQNEAQ in the germline V gene. The CDR3 region is CASRTLGGRSSYNEQFF. The CDR3 DNA sequence: TGTGCCAGCAGAACGTTGGGCGGGAGGAGCTCCTACAATGAGCAGTTCTTC. Full variable domain (remainder filled in from reference TRBV7-8 and TRBJ2-1): GAGVSQSPRYKVAKRGQDVALRCDPISGHVSLFWYQQALGQGPEFLTYFQNEAQLDKSGLPSDRFFAERPEGSVSTLKIQRTQQEDSAVYLCASRTLGGRSSYNEQFFGPGTRLTVL.

The chain joins TRBV10-2 to TRBJ2-1; 8 bases map to TRBD1. The CDR3 extends over 15 amino acids. CDR1 and CDR2 from the germline V gene are WSHSY and SAAADI. V lost 7 bases to trimming and J lost 2 bases; unmatched junction nucleotides: 7. CDR3: CASTKDRGTYNEQFF. CDR3 nucleotides: TGCGCCAGCACCAAAGACAGGGGCACCTACAATGAGCAGTTCTTC.

The chain has TRBV7-8 and TRBJ2-2, with 7 bases matching TRBD1. Unmatched junction bases numbered 10, after V lost 3 bases and J lost 6 bases. This CDR3 contains 16 residues. The germline CDR1 and CDR2 sequences are SGHVS and FQNEAQ. CDR3 amino acids: CASSFTGEPQPGELFF. CDR3 coding DNA: TGTGCCAGCAGCTTCACAGGGGAGCCTCAACCCGGGGAGCTGTTTTTT.

V gene TRBV6-5 combines with J gene TRBJ1-6; the match to TRBD1 covers 7 bases. The CDR3 has 16 residues. Losses at the gene ends were 0 bases for V and 7 bases for J; bases not matched to a gene: 6. Germline CDR1 MNHEY, CDR2 SVGAGI. The DNA for the CDR3 is TGTGCCAGCAGTTACTCTCGGACAGGTAGCAATTCACCCCTCCACTTT. Translating gives CASSYSRTGSNSPLHF.

This chain joins TRBV7-9 and TRBJ1-4; D is undetermined. Between the trimmed V and J ends, which lost 4 bases and 6 bases, there was a span of 24 bases. The germline V gene has CDR1 SEHNR and CDR2 FQNEAQ (reference sequence). This CDR3 contains 18 residues. CDR3 coding DNA: TGTGCCAGCAGCTCGAGACCGGCCCCCCCCGGGTGGGATGAAAAACTGTTTTTT. It is translated as CASSSRPAPPGWDEKLFF. The full variable domain, with the rest looked up from reference TRBV7-9 and TRBJ1-4, is DTGVSQNPRHKITKRGQNVTFRCDPISEHNRLYWYRQTLGQGPEFLTYFQNEAQLEKSRLLSDRFSAERPKGSFSTLEIQRTEQGDSAMYLCASSSRPAPPGWDEKLFFGSGTQLSVL.

The V and J genes are TRBV7-2 and TRBJ2-3, with 7 bases aligning to TRBD1. The CDR3 has 15 amino acids. The ends lost 1 base at V and 6 bases at J; junction bases unmatched: 7. Germline CDR1 reads SGHTA; CDR2 reads FQGNSA. The CDR3 coding sequence is TGTGCCAGCAGCTTAGTTGCAGAGGGGGCGGATACGCAGTATTTT. The encoded protein is CASSLVAEGADTQYF.

The chain carries TRBV7-2 and TRBJ2-1, with a weak D call TRBD2 (6 bases). V lost 5 bases and J 3 bases, leaving 11 bases between the germline ends. The CDR3 is 14 residues long. CDR1 is SGHTA, CDR2 FQGNSA, per germline. CDR3 nucleotide sequence: TGTGCCAGCAGCCAGGGACTCATCTACAATGAGCAGTTCTTC. Translated, it gives CASSQGLIYNEQFF.

This clone was picked up one time. The chain couples TRBV7-9 to TRBJ2-3, with D possibly being TRBD2 (6 bases). There are 16 residues in the CDR3. CDR1 is SEHNR, CDR2 FQNEAQ, per germline (reference sequence). Trimming stripped 5 bases from V and 2 bases from J, with 17 bases between. CDR3 protein: CASSLRLGLTTDTQYF. The CDR3 nucleotides are TGTGCCAGCAGCCTCAGACTAGGGTTGACCACAGATACGCAGTATTTT.

The chain links TRBV25-1 to TRBJ1-1; no clear D gene. V lost 1 base and J lost 4, with 13 bases in between. This CDR3 has 15 residues. In germline, CDR1 is MGHDK, CDR2 SYGVNS. CDR3: CASSEFEGKGTEAFF. The CDR3 DNA is TGTGCCAGCAGTGAATTTGAGGGAAAGGGCACTGAAGCTTTCTTT.

This rearrangement joins TRBV5-8 to TRBJ1-2; D remains unclear. Germline V gene lookup returns CDR1 SGHTS and CDR2 YDEGEE. V was trimmed by 0 bases and J by 2 bases, leaving 5 bases between them. This CDR3 spans 13 amino acids. This chain's CDR3 is CASSLGLNYGYTF. For the CDR3, the DNA is TGTGCCAGCAGCTTGGGGCTGAACTATGGCTACACCTTC.

This clone has only one observation. The chain recombines TRBV28 with TRBJ1-6, with 7 bases aligning to TRBD1. The J segment lost 9 bases and the V segment lost 8 bases, leaving 10 bases of the junction unmatched. Germline V CDR1 and CDR2: MDHEN, SYDVKM. The CDR3 extends over 14 amino acids. CDR3 region: CASADTGVLSPLHF. CDR3 bases: TGTGCCAGCGCGGATACAGGGGTCCTTTCACCCCTCCACTTT. The full variable domain, completed using reference TRBV28 and TRBJ1-6, is DVKVTQSSRYLVKRTGEKVFLECVQDMDHENMFWYRQDPGLGLRLIYFSYDVKMKEKGDIPEGYSVSREKKERFSLILESASTNQTSMYLCASADTGVLSPLHFGNGTRLTVT.

The chain is built from TRBV19 and TRBJ1-1; D may be TRBD1 (6 bases). Germline V gene sequence: CDR1 LNHDA, CDR2 SQIVND (reference sequence). The CDR3 has 13 amino acids. The V and J ends lost 11 bases and 5 bases respectively, with 18 bases between them. In DNA form, the CDR3 reads TGTGCCTCTGAGGGGGGGCCGTGGACTGAAGCTTTCTTT. Residues: CASEGGPWTEAFF.

There are a few counts of this clone. The rearrangement uses TRBV18 and TRBJ1-1; possibly TRBD1 for D (5 bases). The V gene's germline CDR1 is KGHSH and CDR2 LQKENI. The CDR3 has 15 amino acids. The germline V and J ends were trimmed by 3 bases and 3 bases, with 14 bases remaining between them. As DNA, the CDR3 is TGTGCCAGCTCACCGCGAGACAGACCATACACTGAAGCTTTCTTT. Its translation: CASSPRDRPYTEAFF.

V usage is TRBV29-1 and J usage is TRBJ2-3, with 7 bases matching TRBD2. J was trimmed by 3 bases and V by 5 bases; bases with no gene match: 5. The germline V gene encodes CDR1 SQVTM and CDR2 ANQGSEA. The CDR3 runs 13 residues. Written as DNA, the CDR3 is TGCAGCGTTTCCCCCGGGGGGACAGATACGCAGTATTTT. Translation gives CSVSPGGTDTQYF.

The chain joins TRBV5-6 to TRBJ2-5; 8 bases are a match to TRBD2. The CDR3 has 17 residues. The junction had 10 bases not matched to a gene; V was cut back by 3 bases and J by 0 bases. The germline V gene has CDR1 SGHDT and CDR2 YYEEEE. The CDR3 region is CASSWGWFSGNQETQYF. The DNA for the CDR3 is TGTGCCAGCAGCTGGGGGTGGTTTAGCGGGAACCAAGAGACCCAGTACTTC.

The chain is built from TRBV18 and TRBJ1-2; D may be TRBD1 (6 bases). The germline CDR1 and CDR2 sequences are KGHSH and LQKENI. The CDR3 extends over 14 amino acids. Trimming removed 1 base from V and 4 bases from J, with 10 bases in between. CDR3 residues: CASSPRQGTYGYTF. The CDR3 DNA is TGTGCCAGCTCACCACGTCAGGGGACCTATGGCTACACCTTC.

The rearrangement uses TRBV27 and TRBJ1-2; D might be TRBD1 (5 bases). With 5 bases removed from V and 7 bases from J, the gap between germline ends came to 14 bases. Germline assignment: CDR1 MNHEY and CDR2 SMNVEV (reference sequence). The CDR3 has 13 residues. The CDR3 DNA follows: TGTGCCAGCAGTACTTCCCCGGGGGGTGGCTACACCTTC. Translation: CASSTSPGGGYTF.